This T cell receptor (beta chain) came from a study of CD8 T cells in Susac syndrome. Looking at the study overall: The sequenced Susac syndrome patients included more than five who had clinically active disease and about 8 who were in remission. At blood draw, Susac syndrome patients were therapy-naive, on corticosteroids, or on intravenous immunoglobulin alone.

cDNA came from roughly 0.53 to 1 ug RNA primed by random hexamers. TCR beta CDR3 was amplified by immunoSEQ multiplex PCR. This amplification extended across 54 Vbeta and 13 Jbeta segments. TCRdb reanalysed the immunoSEQ multiplex PCR reads using MiXCR and keeps one entry per CDR3 protein. The sample yields over 150,000 distinct CDR3 sequences, more than 95% seen once. This clonotype was detected only once. Trimming left V 4 bases short and J 7 bases short, with 15 bases between. In germline, CDR1 is SGHRS, CDR2 YFSETQ. This CDR3 region has 13 residues. The genes are TRBV5-1 and TRBJ2-7; D gene ambiguous. The TCR was taken from a human donor with Susac syndrome. Material for sequencing was CD4+ T cells from PBMCs. Written as DNA, the CDR3 is TGCGCCAGCAGCCTACTAAACCACGATGAGCAGTACTTC. As protein: CASSLLNHDEQYF.